Included here is one TCR beta chain sequence, with context. A read error may explain this, as a much larger clone is one base away. Here the CDR3 omits its conserved ending phenylalanine or tryptophan, so a read error is the likely source. TCRdb analysed the 5' RACE reads with MiXCR anew, one entry per CDR3 protein. The sample contains about 38,000 distinct CDR3 sequences, more than 8% of which appear only once. Looked up from germline, CDR1 is MDHEN and CDR2 is SYDVKM. Losses at the gene ends were 2 bases for V and 3 bases for J; bases not matched to a gene: 4. This CDR3 is built from 15 residues. These data originate in a study of chronic HIV infection and antiretroviral therapy.

The sequenced sample consisted of peripheral blood. V is TRBV28 and J is TRBJ2-7, with 10 nucleotides matching TRBD2. The TCR originated in an adult who had HIV and had not received antiretroviral therapy, or was an uninfected healthy control (not recorded which). The CDR3 nucleotides are TGTGCCAGCAGTTTAATGCTAGCGGGAGTCTACGAGCAGTACTAC. It codes for CASSLMLAGVYEQYY.